Detailed here is one T cell receptor (beta chain). The CDR3 runs 17 residues. The sample comes from a study of shared T cell receptors in the human thymus. Sequencing used immunoSEQ multiplex PCR; TCRdb keeps in-frame clones, though not all of them. Here the sample spans hundreds of thousands of clones, roughly 85% being singletons. These same records also appear under a second study, on human thymus T cells. As that study records: Related research described strongly overlapping thymic repertoires in unrelated people.

The source of this sequence is a girl in the first two years of life with a congenital heart defect. The chain couples TRBV21-1 to TRBJ1-4; the DNA was not used to check the table's D call, TRBD1. TRBV21-1 is noted as a pseudogene. Sequencing used thymocytes. In nucleotides, the CDR3 is TGTGCCAGCAGCCACCGGGACAGGGGGTCCCGGCCTGAAAAACTGTTTTTT. Translation gives CASSHRDRGSRPEKLFF.